The present TCR beta chain was sequenced within a study of blood T cell repertoires in COVID-19. Study at large: Collection of acute and convalescent COVID-19 samples took place in the United States, Italy and Spain. T cells, B-cell-depleted T cells, or PBMCs supplied cDNA or gDNA.

Sequencing was performed with immunoSEQ multiplex PCR; in TCRdb, only in-frame clones are kept and a portion is missing. Here the sample spans just over 95,000 clones, roughly 80% being singletons. Germline CDR1 and CDR2: SNHLY and FYNNEI. This CDR3 spans 16 amino acids. Losses at the gene ends were 4 bases for V and 2 bases for J; bases not matched to a gene: 6. V is TRBV2 and J is TRBJ1-5; 9 bases match TRBD1. The sequenced sample was peripheral blood. This receptor was identified in a man aged 80 or over with acute or convalescent COVID-19. CDR3 in DNA: TGTGCCAGCAGTGTGGGGACAGGGAGAGGCAATCAGCCCCAGCATTTT. Its protein product is CASSVGTGRGNQPQHF. The full variable domain, rest sourced from reference TRBV2 and TRBJ1-5, is EPEVTQTPSHQVTQMGQEVILRCVPISNHLYFYWYRQILGQKVEFLVSFYNNEISEKSEIFDDQFSVERPDGSNFTLKIRSTKLEDSAMYFCASSVGTGRGNQPQHFGDGTRLSIL.